This TCR beta chain was sequenced for a study of neurological immune-mediated disorders. Broader study findings: None of the CDR3 amino acid sequences of expanded clones recurred across subjects, suggesting private repertoires in all groups.

It was by 5'RACE with 10-nucleotide random UMIs that the cDNA was made. TCRdb redid the calling of the 5' RACE reads with MiXCR, one entry per CDR3 protein. The sample carries 14,000 or so distinct CDR3 sequences, 13% recorded once. The CDR3 runs 14 residues. With 5 bases removed from V and 6 bases from J, the gap between germline ends came to 14 bases. This clonotype was observed at least ten times. Its antigen remains unknown. The sequenced sample consisted of CD8+ T cells from blood. The V and J genes are TRBV12-3 or TRBV12-4 and TRBJ1-5; D gene uncertain. This TCR was sampled from a female donor with HTLV-1-associated myelopathy (HAM/TSP). This CDR3 reads CASSTDGGVQPQHF. CDR3 coding DNA: TGTGCCAGCAGTACCGACGGAGGAGTTCAGCCCCAGCATTTT.